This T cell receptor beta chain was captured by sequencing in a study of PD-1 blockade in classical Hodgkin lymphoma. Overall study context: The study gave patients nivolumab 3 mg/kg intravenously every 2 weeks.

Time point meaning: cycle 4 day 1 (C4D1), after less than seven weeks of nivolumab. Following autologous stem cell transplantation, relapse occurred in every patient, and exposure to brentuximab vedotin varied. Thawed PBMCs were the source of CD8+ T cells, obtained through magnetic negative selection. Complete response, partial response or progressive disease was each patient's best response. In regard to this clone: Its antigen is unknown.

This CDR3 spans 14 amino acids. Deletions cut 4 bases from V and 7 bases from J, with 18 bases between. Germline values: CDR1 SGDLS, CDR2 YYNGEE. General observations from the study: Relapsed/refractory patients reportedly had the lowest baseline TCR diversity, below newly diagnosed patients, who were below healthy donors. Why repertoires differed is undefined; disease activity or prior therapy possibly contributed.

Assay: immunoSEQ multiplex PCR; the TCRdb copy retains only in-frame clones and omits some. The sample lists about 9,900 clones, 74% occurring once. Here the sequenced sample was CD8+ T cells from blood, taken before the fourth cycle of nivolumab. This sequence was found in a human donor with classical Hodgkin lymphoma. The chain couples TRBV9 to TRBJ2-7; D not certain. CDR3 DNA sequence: TGTGCCAGCAGCCCCCGATTTGGACCGCAGGAGCAGTACTTC. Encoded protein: CASSPRFGPQEQYF. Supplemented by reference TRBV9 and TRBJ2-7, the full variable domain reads DSGVTQTPKHLITATGQRVTLRCSPRSGDLSVYWYQQSLDQGLQFLIQYYNGEERAKGNILERFSAQQFPDLHSELNLSSLELGDSALYFCASSPRFGPQEQYFGPGTRLTVT.